The next 17 T cell receptor beta chains were all read from a single sample in a study of blood T cells in healthy people across ages. Combining a sample-barcoded 5' primer with a J-beta primer mix, a second PCR ran for about 6 to 12 cycles. TCRdb ran MiXCR on the 5' RACE reads and lists one entry per CDR3 protein. Among about 1.6 million distinct CDR3 sequences listed, about 31% were seen once. Sequencing input: blood. These TCRs come from a woman under 40 in good health.

There are a few counts of this clonotype. The chain links TRBV7-9 to TRBJ2-5; 10 bases are a match to TRBD2. The CDR3 is 17 residues long. Trimming took 2 bases from V and 4 from J; bases not matched to a gene: 10. CDR1 and CDR2 (germline): SEHNR, FQNEAQ (reference sequence). The CDR3 bases are TGTGCCAGCAGCTTAACCCTCAGTCTAGCGGGAGTAGAGACCCAGTACTTC. Encoded protein: CASSLTLSLAGVETQYF.

V and J are TRBV18 and TRBJ1-5; the D is unclear. V was shortened by 6 bases and J by 0 bases, with 12 bases between the two germline ends. This CDR3 region has 15 residues. The germline V gene has CDR1 KGHSH and CDR2 LQKENI. The chain's CDR3 is CASSPMGDSNQPQHF. CDR3 bases: TGTGCCAGCTCGCCCATGGGAGATAGCAATCAGCCCCAGCATTTT.

This chain links TRBV7-6 with TRBJ2-1, with TRBD1 as a possible D gene (5 bases). V was clipped by 4 bases and J by 5 bases, with 12 bases between them. CDR1 and CDR2 (germline): SGHVS, FNYEAQ. The CDR3 runs to 14 residues. The CDR3 DNA follows: TGTGCCAGCAGCTGGACAAGGTCGGACAATGAGCAGTTCTTC. As protein: CASSWTRSDNEQFF.

This chain connects TRBV2 to TRBJ1-1; no clear D. Germline V gene lookup returns CDR1 SNHLY and CDR2 FYNNEI. The CDR3 runs to 13 residues. V gave up 7 bases and J gave up 0 bases, with 9 bases separating them. CDR3 in DNA: TGTGCCAGCAAGATTGTCATGAACACTGAAGCTTTCTTT. This encodes CASKIVMNTEAFF.

Points on this clonotype: This may arise from a read error, as a much more abundant clone is one base away. The CDR3 bases are TGTGCCAGCAGGGTCGCCAGGTGGTCACCCCTCCACTTT. Protein product: CASRVARWSPLHF. V gene TRBV6-5 combines with J gene TRBJ1-6, with D unclear. Trimming took 6 bases from V and 10 from J, leaving 13 bases between them. Germline CDR1 is MNHEY and CDR2 is SVGAGI. CDR3 length: 13 amino acids.

This clonotype came up many times. This chain connects TRBV6-6 to TRBJ2-1; 7 bases are shared with TRBD1. The CDR3 contains 16 residues. Germline CDR1 reads MNHNY; CDR2 reads SVGAGI (reference sequence). Losses at the gene ends were 1 base for V and 2 bases for J; bases not matched to a gene: 5. The CDR3 loop is CASSYYSGQPYNEQFF. The CDR3 DNA sequence: TGTGCCAGCAGTTACTATTCGGGACAGCCCTACAATGAGCAGTTCTTC.

The rearrangement joins TRBV28 to TRBJ2-1; the D gene is possibly TRBD1 (6 bases). There are 15 residues in the CDR3. Trimming shortened V by 5 bases and J by 3 bases, and 14 bases separated the two germline ends. CDR1 and CDR2 from the germline V gene are MDHEN and SYDVKM. CDR3 loop: CASSPPDRNYNEQFF. Here the CDR3 DNA reads TGTGCCAGCAGTCCACCCGACAGGAACTACAATGAGCAGTTCTTC.

The CDR3 DNA reads TGTGCCAGCAGCCGAGGGAAGACTGAAGCTTTCTTT. As protein: CASSRGKTEAFF. This sequence joins TRBV3-1 and TRBJ1-1; no definite D call. The germline V and J ends were trimmed by 4 bases and 5 bases, with 8 bases remaining between them. This CDR3 is 12 amino acids long. Germline CDR1 LGHDT, CDR2 YNNKEL (reference sequence). The full variable domain, completed using reference TRBV3-1 and TRBJ1-1, is DTAVSQTPKYLVTQMGNDKSIKCEQNLGHDTMYWYKQDSKKFLKIMFSYNNKELIINETVPNRFSPKSPDKAHLNLHINSLELGDSAVYFCASSRGKTEAFFGQGTRLTVV.

This clonotype was recorded a few times. This sequence joins TRBV5-6 and TRBJ2-3; D may be TRBD1 (5 bases). CDR1 and CDR2 (germline): SGHDT, YYEEEE. CDR3 length: 15 amino acids. Trimming cost V 0 bases and J 5 bases, with 13 bases left between them. The CDR3 nucleotides read TGTGCCAGCAGCTTGGCGGGCGACAGAGGAGATACGCAGTATTTT. This sequence encodes CASSLAGDRGDTQYF.

The chain employs TRBV11-2 and TRBJ2-5, with unresolved D. Germline CDR1 SGHAT, CDR2 FQNNGV. CDR3 length: 13 residues. Trimming took off 7 bases at V and 5 bases at J, with 14 bases between the two ends. The CDR3 DNA reads as TGTGCCAGCAATAATCGGATTGTCGAGACCCAGTACTTC. This codes for CASNNRIVETQYF.

This chain joins TRBV10-3 and TRBJ2-3; possible D gene TRBD2, 6 bases. Germline-derived CDR1 and CDR2 are ENHRY and SYGVKD. The ends were cut back, 6 bases at V and 0 bases at J, with 13 bases in the middle. CDR3 size: 15 residues. CDR3 nucleotide sequence: TGTGCCATCAGCCGACTAGTCGCTAGCACAGATACGCAGTATTTT. Its translation is CAISRLVASTDTQYF.

This clonotype was found a few times. The V call is TRBV9, the J call TRBJ1-6; perhaps TRBD1 as D (6 bases). The CDR3 length is 15 residues. Germline CDR1 and CDR2: SGDLS and YYNGEE. V was cut by 0 bases and J by 6 bases, with 10 bases left in between. The CDR3 sequence: CASSVAQDSNSPLHF. Written as DNA, the CDR3 is TGTGCCAGCAGCGTAGCCCAGGACAGTAATTCACCCCTCCACTTT.

V gene TRBV9 combines with J gene TRBJ1-5, with D uncertain. Germline-derived CDR1 and CDR2 are SGDLS and YYNGEE. V was trimmed by 3 bases and J by 1 base, leaving 11 bases between them. The CDR3 runs 15 residues. CDR3 in amino acids: CASSAGGVSNQPQHF. The CDR3 DNA follows: TGTGCCAGCAGCGCCGGAGGCGTGAGCAATCAGCCCCAGCATTTT.

This clonotype showed up just a few times. J is TRBJ2-7 and V is TRBV30; D uncertain. Trimming removed 0 bases from V and 2 bases from J, with 5 bases in between. The length of the CDR3 is 12 residues. Germline CDR1 and CDR2: GTSNPN and SVGIG (reference sequence). CDR3 amino acids: CAWSVLPYEQYF. The CDR3 DNA reads TGTGCCTGGAGTGTTCTCCCCTACGAGCAGTACTTC.

This rearrangement joins TRBV6-1 to TRBJ1-1, with D possibly matching TRBD1 (5 bases). Between the trimmed V and J ends, which lost 3 bases and 7 bases, there was a span of 18 bases. Germline V gene sequence: CDR1 MNHNS, CDR2 SASEGT. The CDR3 totals 15 residues. CDR3 residues: CASSDVALGVNEAFF. For the CDR3, the DNA is TGTGCCAGCAGTGACGTAGCCTTGGGGGTTAATGAAGCTTTCTTT.

The gene calls are TRBV20-1 and TRBJ1-2; 8 bases agree with TRBD1. This CDR3 has 14 amino acids. Looked up from germline, CDR1 is DFQATT and CDR2 is SNEGSKA (reference sequence). Trimming took 5 bases from V and 6 from J; bases not matched to a gene: 11. CDR3 nucleotide sequence: TGCAGTGCTGGTACAATTTCAGGGGGCAATGGCTACACCTTC. Translation: CSAGTISGGNGYTF.

The chain combines TRBV18 with TRBJ1-4; D unclear. This CDR3 has 15 amino acids. CDR1 and CDR2 from the germline V gene are KGHSH and LQKENI. V gave up 6 bases and J gave up 5 bases, with 16 bases separating them. The CDR3 nucleotides are TGTGCCAGCTCGCAGTCGTCGGGCTGGAATGAAAAACTGTTTTTT. It is translated as CASSQSSGWNEKLFF.